The 22 T cell receptor beta chains listed next were all sequenced from one sample in a study of Tregs in tolerant kidney transplant recipients. Sequenced by immunoSEQ multiplex PCR; TCRdb stores in-frame clones only, minus some. Recorded here are fewer than 55,000 clones; the top ten clones represent roughly 0.9%. Here the sequenced sample was CD4+ T cells from blood, taken before the transplant. Receptor source: a human donor who received a combined kidney and bone marrow transplant.

Worth noting for this clone: The read terminates 3 residues before the CDR3 end, so the remaining end is supplied by the germline J gene. The chain combines TRBV20-1 with TRBJ2-5; 9 positions match TRBD1. CDR3 length: 13 amino acids. V was pared by 5 bases and J by 4 bases, with 5 bases of the junction left unmatched. Germline-derived CDR1 and CDR2 are DFQATT and SNEGSKA (reference sequence). CDR3 amino acids: CSAPGTGTETQYF. The sequenced CDR3 bases are TGCAGTGCTCCCGGGACAGGGACAGAGACC.

Turning to this clone: The read ends 3 residues early relative to the CDR3; the germline J gene fills the gap. This chain links TRBV12-5 with TRBJ1-4; the D is unclear. Trimming cost V 1 base and J 4 bases, with 7 bases left between them. Germline V gene data show CDR1 as LGHNT and CDR2 as FRNRAP. CDR3 length equals 14 residues. The CDR3 spells CASGLGTDNEKLFF. CDR3 DNA, as far as it was read: TGTGCTAGTGGTTTGGGTACAGATAATGAAAAA.

To note about this clone: The read is 3 residues too short to cover the CDR3 end, so that end is filled in from the germline J gene. This chain joins TRBV5-5 and TRBJ2-5, with D maybe TRBD1 (6 bases). V shed 1 base and J shed 5 bases, with 9 bases lying between them. The germline V gene encodes CDR1 SGHKS and CDR2 YYEKEE (reference sequence). The CDR3 length is 13 residues. This CDR3 reads CASSLLGGETQYF. CDR3 bases read: TGTGCCAGCAGCTTGTTAGGGGGTGAGACC.

On this clone: The CDR3 end lies 3 residues beyond the end of the read and is filled in from the germline J gene. The V and J genes are TRBV7-9 and TRBJ2-7; 10 bases map to TRBD2. This CDR3 is 14 amino acids long. V gave up 5 bases and J gave up 3 bases; unmatched junction bases: 4. Germline CDR1 SEHNR, CDR2 FQNEAQ (reference sequence). The sequenced part of the CDR3 DNA is TGTGCCAGCAGCCATGGGACTAGCGACTACGAG. This sequence encodes CASSHGTSDYE. The complete CDR3 reads CASSHGTSDYEQYF.

Notes on this clone: The read halts 3 residues ahead of the CDR3 end, with the missing end drawn from the germline J gene. The rearrangement links TRBV2 to TRBJ2-7, with 7 nucleotides matching TRBD1. With 1 base clipped from V and 2 bases from J, the junction kept 5 bases outside the gene matches. Germline V gene data show CDR1 as SNHLY and CDR2 as FYNNEI. This CDR3 comprises 15 residues. CDR3 loop: CASSEEQGPTYEQYF. The CDR3 bases that were read are TGTGCCAGCAGTGAAGAACAGGGGCCTACCTACGAG.

CDR3 protein: CAWKRQGAQEAFF. CDR3 DNA (partial): TGTGCCTGGAAACGACAGGGGGCTCAGGAA. V usage is TRBV30 and J usage is TRBJ1-1; 10 bases are a match to TRBD1. The CDR3 end falls 3 residues outside the read, so it is completed with the germline J gene. CDR3 length: 13 amino acids. Germline V gene data show CDR1 as GTSNPN and CDR2 as SVGIG (reference sequence).

Note on this clone: From the germline J gene comes the end of the CDR3, since the read stops 3 residues before it. The rearrangement uses TRBV19 and TRBJ2-5; unclear D gene. Per germline, CDR1 LNHDA and CDR2 SQIVND (reference sequence). The CDR3 contains 14 residues. V shed 5 bases and J shed 5 bases, with 15 bases lying between them. The sequenced part of the CDR3 DNA is TGTGCCAGTAGTCCCGTTGGGCCCTGGGAGACC. This sequence encodes CASSPVGPWET. The entire CDR3 protein is CASSPVGPWETQYF.

This CDR3 reads CSVESRPPGDTQYF. The part of the CDR3 DNA that was read is TGCAGCGTTGAAAGTAGGCCCCCCGGGGATACG. The gene calls are TRBV29-1 and TRBJ2-3, with unresolved D. The read finishes 3 residues shy of the CDR3 end, and the germline J gene is used to complete it. The CDR3 loop spans 14 amino acids. CDR1 SQVTM and CDR2 ANQGSEA come from the germline V gene. V gave up 2 bases and J gave up 6 bases, with 15 bases separating them.

Remarks on this clone: The read terminates 3 residues ahead of where the CDR3 ends, so the germline J gene completes it. J is TRBJ2-2 and V is TRBV20-1; TRBD1 agrees at 8 bases. V was pared by 6 bases and J by 6 bases, with 9 bases of the junction left unmatched. The CDR3 covers 14 residues. Germline V gives CDR1 DFQATT, CDR2 SNEGSKA (reference sequence). The CDR3 DNA, read in part, is TGCAGTGCGCCTAGACAGGGGTCGGCCGGGGAG. It yields the protein CSAPRQGSAGE. The entire CDR3 protein is CSAPRQGSAGELFF.

On this clone: The read ends 3 residues before the CDR3 terminus; that terminus is restored from the germline J gene. The chain combines TRBV6-2 or TRBV6-3 with TRBJ2-3; a possible D gene is TRBD1 (5 bases). V was trimmed by 4 bases and J by 1 base, leaving 15 bases between them. This CDR3 comprises 16 residues. In germline, CDR1 is MNHEY, CDR2 SVGEGT. The covered CDR3 bases are TGTGCCAGCAGTTCCCATTCGGTGGGGCGCACAGATACG. It yields the protein CASSSHSVGRTDT. The full CDR3 protein reads CASSSHSVGRTDTQYF.

A word on this clone: The read terminates 3 residues ahead of where the CDR3 ends, so the germline J gene completes it. This rearrangement joins TRBV19 to TRBJ1-5, with 7 bases lining up with TRBD1. Unmatched junction bases numbered 9, after V lost 1 base and J lost 3 bases. The length of the CDR3 is 17 residues. CDR1 and CDR2 from the germline V gene are LNHDA and SQIVND (reference sequence). CDR3 amino acids: CASSIAYKGALNQPQHF. The sequenced part of the CDR3 DNA is TGTGCCAGTAGTATAGCCTACAAGGGGGCCCTCAATCAGCCC.

Partial CDR3 DNA: TGCAGCGGAACCGGTGGGGGGATTACTGAA. Its translation: CSGTGGGITE. The complete CDR3 reads CSGTGGGITEAFF. The chain uses TRBV29-1 and TRBJ1-1, with D possibly being TRBD1 (5 bases). The read falls 3 residues short of the CDR3 end, and the missing part is taken from the germline J gene. V was shortened by 7 bases and J by 5 bases, with 17 bases between the two germline ends. Germline assignment: CDR1 SQVTM and CDR2 ANQGSEA. The CDR3 runs 13 residues.

This CDR3 is CASTEGTGGWGELFF. The covered CDR3 bases are TGTGCCAGCACTGAGGGGACAGGGGGCTGGGGGGAG. The V gene is TRBV2, the J gene TRBJ2-2, with 12 positions matching TRBD1. The read is 3 residues too short to cover the CDR3 end, so that end is filled in from the germline J gene. Losses at the gene ends were 7 bases for V and 8 bases for J; bases not matched to a gene: 8. Germline V gene lookup returns CDR1 SNHLY and CDR2 FYNNEI. CDR3 size: 15 residues.

A word on this clone: The CDR3 is cut off 3 residues early in the read; its end comes from the germline J gene. The V gene is TRBV7-2, the J gene TRBJ2-7, with TRBD1 matching 7 bases. V lost 5 bases and J lost 6; bases outside the gene matches: 10. This CDR3 is built from 14 residues. The germline gives CDR1 SGHTA, CDR2 FQGNSA. CDR3 DNA, as far as it was read: TGTGCCAGCAGCCCACGACAGGGTCGGGGCGAG. It encodes CASSPRQGRGE. The full CDR3 sequence reads CASSPRQGRGEQYF.

About this clone: The read ends 3 residues early relative to the CDR3; the germline J gene fills the gap. This chain connects TRBV7-2 to TRBJ2-7, with 8 bases lining up with TRBD2. The junction had 6 bases not matched to a gene; V was cut back by 5 bases and J by 6 bases. CDR1 and CDR2 from the germline V gene are SGHTA and FQGNSA. The CDR3 is 13 amino acids. CDR3 region: CASSGTRGGEQYF. Incomplete CDR3 DNA: TGTGCCAGCAGCGGGACTAGGGGAGGCGAG.

As concerns this clone: The read is 3 residues too short to cover the CDR3 end, so that end is filled in from the germline J gene. The chain uses TRBV5-6 and TRBJ1-2; TRBD1 matches at 10 bases. The CDR3 runs to 14 residues. Trimming cost V 3 bases and J 7 bases; bases outside gene matches: 6. Looked up from germline, CDR1 is SGHDT and CDR2 is YYEEEE. CDR3 sequence: CASSSGQGTVGYTF. Incomplete CDR3 DNA: TGTGCCAGCAGCTCGGGACAGGGGACGGTTGGC.

Regarding this clone: The read ends 3 residues shy of where the CDR3 ends; the end is completed using the germline J gene. The chain has TRBV7-9 and TRBJ2-1; D remains ambiguous. This CDR3 is 12 amino acids long. Germline CDR1 reads SEHNR; CDR2 reads FQNEAQ (reference sequence). Trimming stripped 5 bases from V and 4 bases from J, with 6 bases between. CDR3 DNA, as far as it was read: TGTGCCAGCAGCGAAGGGTACAATGAG. Residues: CASSEGYNE. The whole CDR3 protein is CASSEGYNEQFF. Supplemented by reference TRBV7-9 and TRBJ2-1, the full variable domain reads DTGVSQNPRHKITKRGQNVTFRCDPISEHNRLYWYRQTLGQGPEFLTYFQNEAQLEKSRLLSDRFSAERPKGSFSTLEIQRTEQGDSAMYLCASSEGYNEQFFGPGTRLTVL.

As to this clone: The sequenced fragment ends 3 residues before the CDR3 boundary, so the rest is inferred from the germline J gene. The chain uses TRBV7-8 and TRBJ2-3; tentative D call: TRBD1 (5 bases). The CDR3 runs to 13 residues. CDR1 and CDR2 from the germline V gene are SGHVS and FQNEAQ. CDR3 DNA (partial): TGTGCCAGCAGCTCAGGGCTCTTGATAACG. It specifies CASSSGLLIT. The whole CDR3 region reads CASSSGLLITQYF.

Of note for this clone: The read falls 3 residues short of the CDR3 end, and the missing part is taken from the germline J gene. The V call is TRBV19, the J call TRBJ1-1, with 7 bases lining up with TRBD1. The CDR3 totals 14 residues. Germline-derived CDR1 and CDR2 are LNHDA and SQIVND (reference sequence). V lost 3 bases, J lost 5 bases, and 6 bases stayed unmatched. The sequenced CDR3 bases are TGTGCCAGTAGTATGCAGGGGGTAGGGACTGAA. This translates into CASSMQGVGTE. The full CDR3 sequence reads CASSMQGVGTEAFF. Complete variable domain (other parts from reference TRBV19 and TRBJ1-1): DGGITQSPKYLFRKEGQNVTLSCEQNLNHDAMYWYRQDPGQGLRLIYYSQIVNDFQKGDIAEGYSVSREKKESFPLTVTSAQKNPTAFYLCASSMQGVGTEAFFGQGTRLTVV.

CDR3 DNA, as far as it was read: TGTGCCAGCAGTGAAGCAGTCCAGAACCTCTACGAG. Its protein product is CASSEAVQNLYE. The complete CDR3 sequence is CASSEAVQNLYEQYF. The V and J genes are TRBV6-1 and TRBJ2-7; D remains ambiguous. The read ends 3 residues early relative to the CDR3; the germline J gene fills the gap. CDR1 and CDR2 from the germline V gene are MNHNS and SASEGT. CDR3 length equals 15 residues. Deletions cut 0 bases from V and 3 bases from J, with 12 bases between.

As concerns this clone: The observed sequence ends 3 residues before the CDR3 terminus, with the missing tail filled in from the germline J gene. J is TRBJ1-6 and V is TRBV19, with D tentatively TRBD1 (6 bases). The CDR3 consists of 15 residues. The germline V gene encodes CDR1 LNHDA and CDR2 SQIVND (reference sequence). V was shortened by 5 bases and J by 2 bases, with 10 bases between the two germline ends. CDR3 sequence reads: CASSPDRAYNSPLHF. CDR3 bases read: TGTGCCAGTAGTCCGGACAGAGCCTATAATTCACCC.

As for this clone: The read ends 3 residues shy of where the CDR3 ends; the end is completed using the germline J gene. The chain links TRBV14 to TRBJ1-2; tentative D call: TRBD1 (6 bases). Germline V gene lookup returns CDR1 SGHDN and CDR2 FVKESK. V was shortened by 4 bases and J by 1 base, with 10 bases between the two germline ends. There are 14 residues in the CDR3. CDR3 sequence reads: CASSLNRVNYGYTF. The sequenced part of the CDR3 DNA is TGTGCCAGCAGCCTCAACAGGGTTAACTATGGC.